The 24 T cell receptor beta chains given below trace back to one sample, sequenced in a study of blood T cell repertoires in COVID-19. The method was immunoSEQ multiplex PCR; TCRdb's version includes in-frame clones alone and lacks a portion of them. The sample includes 100,000 or so clones, more than 70% of them seen just once. The sequencing sample was made of peripheral blood. The receptors were sampled from a human donor in a cohort sampled during active COVID-19.

V is TRBV7-9 and J is TRBJ1-1; D call uncertain. The CDR3 extends over 13 amino acids. CDR1 SEHNR and CDR2 FQNEAQ come from the germline V gene (reference sequence). V was pared by 4 bases and J by 2 bases, with 8 bases between. In DNA form, the CDR3 reads TGTGCCAGCAGCTACACAGCCAACACTGAAGCTTTCTTT. Its protein product is CASSYTANTEAFF. The full variable domain, in which reference TRBV7-9 and TRBJ1-1 provide the parts outside the CDR3, is DTGVSQNPRHKITKRGQNVTFRCDPISEHNRLYWYRQTLGQGPEFLTYFQNEAQLEKSRLLSDRFSAERPKGSFSTLEIQRTEQGDSAMYLCASSYTANTEAFFGQGTRLTVV.

The CDR3 DNA sequence: TGTGCCAGCAAAATCCTAGCGGGAGCTTTCGATGAGCAGTTCTTC. This translates into CASKILAGAFDEQFF. The genes are TRBV28 and TRBJ2-1, with 10 positions matching TRBD2. V was clipped by 7 bases and J by 8 bases; unmatched bases: 11. Germline V gives CDR1 MDHEN, CDR2 SYDVKM. The CDR3 runs to 15 residues.

The chain combines TRBV29-1 with TRBJ2-7, with 11 bases matching TRBD1. Germline CDR1 is SQVTM and CDR2 is ANQGSEA. Trimming at V came to 4 bases and at J to 5 bases, leaving 13 bases not matched to a gene. The CDR3 spans 16 residues. This CDR3 is CSVGRGPGQGVNEQYF. In nucleotides, the CDR3 is TGCAGCGTTGGAAGGGGCCCGGGACAGGGGGTCAACGAGCAGTACTTC.

The sample holds a few counts of this clone. The J gene is TRBJ1-2, the V gene TRBV10-3; possible D gene TRBD1, 6 bases. Germline CDR1 is ENHRY and CDR2 is SYGVKD. Trimming cost V 6 bases and J 10 bases, with 18 bases left between them. CDR3 length: 13 residues. The CDR3 region has the DNA TGTGCCATCAGCAACACCAACCAGGGGTCCTACACCTTC. Protein product: CAISNTNQGSYTF.

The genes are TRBV24-1 and TRBJ1-2, with D tentatively TRBD1 (5 bases). Per the germline V gene, CDR1 is KGHDR and CDR2 is SFDVKD. The CDR3 contains 16 residues. V shed 4 bases and J shed 4 bases, with 18 bases lying between them. CDR3 residues: CATSDRNGGAVYGYTF. The CDR3 nucleotides are TGTGCCACCAGTGACCGTAACGGAGGGGCAGTCTATGGCTACACCTTC.

This clone was observed a handful of times. V gene TRBV28 combines with J gene TRBJ2-2; 8 bases fit TRBD2. The CDR3 spans 16 residues. The V gene end was trimmed by 7 bases and the J gene end by 0 bases; junction bases not matched to a gene: 7. Germline V gives CDR1 MDHEN, CDR2 SYDVKM. Here the CDR3 reads CASNHPGRANTGELFF. The CDR3 bases are TGTGCCAGCAATCATCCCGGGAGGGCGAACACCGGGGAGCTGTTTTTT.

This clone was seen more than once but under ten times. The DNA of the CDR3 is TGCGCCAGCAGCTCTCGTGATAGCGGGATAGGTGATACGCAGTATTTT. It yields the protein CASSSRDSGIGDTQYF. The genes are TRBV5-1 and TRBJ2-3, with TRBD2 identical over 8 bases. The CDR3 length is 16 residues. The germline CDR1 and CDR2 sequences are SGHRS and YFSETQ. J gave up 6 bases and V 3 bases, and 12 bases lay outside the gene matches.

This chain uses TRBV5-6 with TRBJ1-4; 7 bases match TRBD1. The CDR3 spans 15 residues. The trim removed 5 bases at V and 4 bases at J, leaving 8 bases unmatched. Germline CDR1 SGHDT, CDR2 YYEEEE. This CDR3 is CASSPTGAINEKLFF. CDR3 DNA: TGTGCCAGCAGTCCTACAGGGGCGATTAATGAAAAACTGTTTTTT.

The chain joins TRBV6-6 to TRBJ2-3, with 10 bases that match TRBD1. The germline CDR1 and CDR2 sequences are MNHNY and SVGAGI (reference sequence). V was pared by 5 bases and J by 4 bases, with 3 bases of the junction left unmatched. There are 14 residues in the CDR3. CDR3 protein: CASSLGQGADTQYF. For the CDR3, the DNA is TGTGCCAGCAGTCTTGGACAGGGGGCAGATACGCAGTATTTT.

This clone turned up a few times. This sequence joins TRBV7-2 and TRBJ1-6; the D is unclear. This CDR3 comprises 14 residues. Germline-derived CDR1 and CDR2 are SGHTA and FQGNSA. V shed 3 bases and J shed 7 bases, with 10 bases lying between them. DNA of the CDR3: TGTGCCAGCAGCTTGGAGGCTTCCAATTCACCCCTCCACTTT. Its protein product is CASSLEASNSPLHF. The variable domain in full, with the rest retrieved from reference TRBV7-2 and TRBJ1-6, is GAGVSQSPSNKVTEKGKDVELRCDPISGHTALYWYRQSLGQGLEFLIYFQGNSAPDKSGLPSDRFSAERTGGSVSTLTIQRTQQEDSAVYLCASSLEASNSPLHFGNGTRLTVT.

The chain combines TRBV12-3 or TRBV12-4 with TRBJ2-7; D unclear. The CDR3 has 12 amino acids. Trimming removed 5 bases from V and 3 bases from J, with 8 bases in between. The CDR3 bases are TGTGCCAGCAGTCACGGTAGCTACGAGCAGTACTTC. Translating gives CASSHGSYEQYF.

This clone is termed medium-sized. The chain links TRBV3-1 (or the pseudogene TRBV3-2) to TRBJ2-7, with D maybe TRBD2 (8 bases). This CDR3 has 14 amino acids. V was clipped by 8 bases and J by 9 bases, with 23 bases between them. Germline CDR1 is LGHDT and CDR2 is YNNKEL (reference sequence). DNA for the CDR3: TGTGCCAGCGGACAGGTCGGGAGGGATAGTGGGCAGTACTTC. Amino acid sequence: CASGQVGRDSGQYF.

The rearrangement joins TRBV6-5 to TRBJ1-5; 7 nucleotides agree with TRBD1. V gave up 6 bases and J gave up 6 bases; unmatched junction bases: 8. CDR1 and CDR2 (germline): MNHEY, SVGAGI. The CDR3 spans 14 residues. In DNA form, the CDR3 reads TGTGCCAGCAGACTAGGGGGCATAGGTCAGCCCCAGCATTTT. Its protein is CASRLGGIGQPQHF.

CDR3 protein: CASSEAVGGNQPQHF. CDR3 DNA: TGTGCCAGCAGTGAAGCAGTAGGGGGCAATCAGCCCCAGCATTTT. The chain combines TRBV6-1 with TRBJ1-5, with D maybe TRBD1 (5 bases). The germline CDR1 and CDR2 sequences are MNHNS and SASEGT. Trimming took off 0 bases at V and 2 bases at J, with 8 bases between the two ends. The length of the CDR3 is 15 residues.

V and J are TRBV12-3 or TRBV12-4 and TRBJ2-1; 9 bases are shared with TRBD2. This CDR3 spans 12 amino acids. Unmatched junction bases numbered 8, after V lost 5 bases and J lost 15 bases. The DNA of the CDR3 is TGTGCCAGCAGTCAGATAGCGGGAGTTCGGTTCTTC. Encoded protein: CASSQIAGVRFF.

The rearrangement links TRBV28 to TRBJ2-1, with D possibly being TRBD2 (6 bases). Looked up from germline, CDR1 is MDHEN and CDR2 is SYDVKM. V lost 11 bases and J 8 bases, leaving 19 bases between the germline ends. There are 13 residues in the CDR3. The CDR3 DNA reads TGTGCCTCGACGGGGGAAGATTTCGATGAGCAGTTCTTC. It is translated as CASTGEDFDEQFF.

This chain connects TRBV29-1 to TRBJ2-6; 9 bases match TRBD1. The length of the CDR3 is 14 residues. Germline loops: CDR1 SQVTM, CDR2 ANQGSEA. V lost 6 bases and J lost 3; bases outside the gene matches: 3. CDR3 in amino acids: CSVQGASGANVLTF. The CDR3 DNA reads TGCAGCGTACAGGGGGCGAGTGGGGCCAACGTCCTGACTTTC.

The chain joins TRBV6-6 to TRBJ2-7; 8 positions agree with TRBD2. CDR1 MNHNY and CDR2 SVGAGI come from the germline V gene (reference sequence). V trimming: 5 bases; J trimming: 7 bases; junction bases outside the gene matches: 7. This CDR3 contains 13 residues. CDR3 loop: CASSGGTSWEQYF. Here the CDR3 DNA reads TGTGCCAGCAGTGGTGGGACTAGTTGGGAGCAGTACTTC.

J is TRBJ2-2 and V is TRBV2; 10 positions match TRBD1. Per the germline V gene, CDR1 is SNHLY and CDR2 is FYNNEI. Trimming took 6 bases from V and 3 from J; bases not matched to a gene: 10. The CDR3 length is 17 residues. The DNA for the CDR3 is TGTGCCAGCAGCCGAACCGGGACAGGGGTCTACACCGGGGAGCTGTTTTTT. This codes for CASSRTGTGVYTGELFF.

The J gene is TRBJ2-5, the V gene TRBV30; D possibly corresponds to TRBD1 (5 bases). Per germline, CDR1 GTSNPN and CDR2 SVGIG (reference sequence). The CDR3 loop spans 12 amino acids. The V end was cut by 7 bases, the J end by 5 bases, with 14 bases between. CDR3 nucleotides: TGTGCCTATAGTGGGGCCTTGGAGACCCAGTACTTC. Its translation: CAYSGALETQYF.

Comment on this clone: Other DNA sequences in the sample encode the same CDR3. This rearrangement joins TRBV19 to TRBJ1-3; possibly TRBD1 for D (5 bases). The CDR3 has 14 residues. Germline V gene sequence: CDR1 LNHDA, CDR2 SQIVND (reference sequence). V was trimmed by 3 bases and J by 1 base, leaving 7 bases between them. CDR3: CASSIAGSGNTIYF. CDR3 coding DNA: TGTGCCAGTAGTATCGCAGGGTCTGGAAACACCATATATTTT.

The chain combines TRBV19 with TRBJ1-4; D is unclear. The V end lost 3 bases, the J end lost 0 bases, and 11 bases lay between the germline ends. The germline CDR1 and CDR2 sequences are LNHDA and SQIVND (reference sequence). There are 16 residues in the CDR3. CDR3 nucleotides: TGTGCCAGTAGTATTATTAACGCAGCAACTAATGAAAAACTGTTTTTT. Amino acid sequence: CASSIINAATNEKLFF.

The V gene is TRBV19, the J gene TRBJ2-7; 10 positions agree with TRBD1. Germline CDR1 LNHDA, CDR2 SQIVND (reference sequence). CDR3 size: 15 residues. Trimming removed 3 bases from V and 4 bases from J; junction bases left unmatched: 6. The CDR3 sequence is CASSITGTGDYEQYF. In DNA, the CDR3 is TGTGCCAGTAGTATTACAGGGACAGGGGATTACGAGCAGTACTTC.

The V gene is TRBV5-4, the J gene TRBJ2-7, with TRBD1 matching over 9 bases. V lost 4 bases to trimming and J lost 5 bases; unmatched junction nucleotides: 4. The CDR3 runs 13 residues. Per germline, CDR1 SGHNT and CDR2 YYREEE (reference sequence). DNA of the CDR3: TGTGCCAGCAGCGCGCGGGACAGGGACGAGCAGTACTTC. It yields the protein CASSARDRDEQYF.